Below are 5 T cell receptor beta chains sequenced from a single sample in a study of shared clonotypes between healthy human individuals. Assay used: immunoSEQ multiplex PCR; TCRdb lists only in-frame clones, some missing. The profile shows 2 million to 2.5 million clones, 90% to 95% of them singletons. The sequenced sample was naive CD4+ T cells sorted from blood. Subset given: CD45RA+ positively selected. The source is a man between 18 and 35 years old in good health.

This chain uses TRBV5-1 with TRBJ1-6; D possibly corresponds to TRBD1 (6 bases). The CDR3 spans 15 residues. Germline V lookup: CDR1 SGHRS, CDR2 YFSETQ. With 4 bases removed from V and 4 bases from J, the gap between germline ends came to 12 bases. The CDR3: CASSLQGRYNSPLHF. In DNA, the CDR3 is TGCGCCAGCAGCCTTCAGGGGCGATATAATTCACCCCTCCACTTT.

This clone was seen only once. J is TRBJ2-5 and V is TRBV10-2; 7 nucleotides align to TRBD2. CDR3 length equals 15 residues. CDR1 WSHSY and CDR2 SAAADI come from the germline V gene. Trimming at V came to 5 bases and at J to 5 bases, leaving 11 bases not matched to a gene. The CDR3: CASSPLGGVGETQYF. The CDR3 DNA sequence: TGCGCCAGCAGTCCCTTGGGAGGGGTGGGGGAGACCCAGTACTTC.

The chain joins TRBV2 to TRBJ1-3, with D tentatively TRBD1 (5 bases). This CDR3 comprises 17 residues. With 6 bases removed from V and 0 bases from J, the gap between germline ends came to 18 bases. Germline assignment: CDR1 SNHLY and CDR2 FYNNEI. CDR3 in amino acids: CASRGGGATNSGNTIYF. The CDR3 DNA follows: TGTGCCAGCAGGGGGGGTGGCGCTACAAACTCTGGAAACACCATATATTTT.

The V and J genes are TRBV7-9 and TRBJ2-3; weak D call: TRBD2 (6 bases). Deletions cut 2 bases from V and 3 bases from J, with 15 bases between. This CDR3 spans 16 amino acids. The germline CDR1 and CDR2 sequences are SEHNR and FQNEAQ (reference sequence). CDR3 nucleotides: TGTGCCAGCAGCTTAAGGCGGCCTAGCGAGACAGATACGCAGTATTTT. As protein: CASSLRRPSETDTQYF.

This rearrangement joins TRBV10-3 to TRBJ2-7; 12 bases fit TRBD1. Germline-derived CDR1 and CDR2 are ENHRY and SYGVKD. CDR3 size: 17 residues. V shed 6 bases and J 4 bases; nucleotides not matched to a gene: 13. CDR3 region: CAIRGTGGDWGVYEQYF. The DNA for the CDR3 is TGTGCCATCAGGGGGACAGGGGGCGATTGGGGAGTGTACGAGCAGTACTTC.